These 25 T cell receptor beta chains originate from one sample sequenced in a study of shared clonotypes between healthy human individuals. Data came from immunoSEQ multiplex PCR; TCRdb stores just in-frame clones and leaves some out. The sample carries about 600,000 clones, roughly 98% recorded once. The naive CD8 subset, CD45RO-negative cells positively selected for CCR7, excluded terminally differentiated effector memory CD45RA+ cells. The sequencing sample was made of naive CD8+ T cells sorted from blood. The receptors originated from a young man in good health.

This chain links TRBV29-1 with TRBJ1-3, with D unresolved. This CDR3 is 13 amino acids long. Germline lookup yields CDR1 SQVTM and CDR2 ANQGSEA. V gave up 2 bases and J gave up 0 bases, with 5 bases separating them. CDR3 protein: CSVESRSGNTIYF. Here the CDR3 DNA reads TGCAGCGTTGAATCCCGCTCTGGAAACACCATATATTTT.

Concerning this clone itself: The junction shows a germline mismatch at one end, possibly a read error. The CDR3 is CASSEGDRGRFEPHHF. Here the CDR3 DNA reads TGTGCCAGCAGTGAAGGTGACAGGGGGCGGTTTGAGCCCCATCATTTT. The gene calls are TRBV2 and TRBJ1-5; 10 bases are a match to TRBD1. The V gene's germline CDR1 is SNHLY and CDR2 FYNNEI. This CDR3 has 16 residues.

In the case of this clone: The same CDR3 also results from other DNA sequences found in this sample. The rearrangement joins TRBV30 to TRBJ1-2, with 10 bases matching TRBD1. The V gene end was trimmed by 3 bases and the J gene end by 5 bases; junction bases not matched to a gene: 6. CDR3 size: 14 residues. Germline V gene data show CDR1 as GTSNPN and CDR2 as SVGIG (reference sequence). CDR3 in DNA: TGTGCCTGGAGCTGGGGGACAGGGGATTATGGCTACACCTTC. It is translated as CAWSWGTGDYGYTF.

V and J are TRBV19 and TRBJ2-1; D is undetermined. The ends were cut back, 1 base at V and 2 bases at J, with 9 bases in the middle. The V gene's germline CDR1 is LNHDA and CDR2 SQIVND (reference sequence). The CDR3 runs to 15 residues. The DNA for the CDR3 is TGTGCCAGTAGTATAGTTGCGACACCCTACAATGAGCAGTTCTTC. Amino acids: CASSIVATPYNEQFF.

This chain uses TRBV6-1 with TRBJ1-2, with D perhaps matching TRBD1 (5 bases). V was clipped by 5 bases and J by 5 bases, with 15 bases between them. Germline V lookup: CDR1 MNHNS, CDR2 SASEGT. CDR3 length: 14 residues. CDR3 in amino acids: CASSPTRGYYGYTF. The CDR3 DNA reads as TGTGCCAGCAGTCCAACAAGGGGTTATTATGGCTACACCTTC.

The V call is TRBV28, the J call TRBJ2-7, with D uncertain. Looked up from germline, CDR1 is MDHEN and CDR2 is SYDVKM. The CDR3 has 15 residues. V was clipped by 5 bases and J by 5 bases, with 19 bases between them. As DNA, the CDR3 is TGTGCCAGCAGTCCCCGGATATATCCCCCCCACGAGCAGTACTTC. Translating it yields CASSPRIYPPHEQYF.

V gene TRBV5-5 combines with J gene TRBJ1-4; D gene ambiguous. V gave up 1 base and J gave up 7 bases, with 11 bases separating them. The germline gives CDR1 SGHKS, CDR2 YYEKEE (reference sequence). CDR3 size: 14 residues. The CDR3 region has the DNA TGTGCCAGCAGCTTGCACCCCGCTAGTGAAAAACTGTTTTTT. It yields the protein CASSLHPASEKLFF.

This sequence joins TRBV7-9 and TRBJ2-2; 9 nucleotides match TRBD2. Trimming cost V 5 bases and J 1 base; bases outside gene matches: 8. From germline, CDR1 is SEHNR and CDR2 FQNEAQ (reference sequence). The CDR3 runs 17 residues. CDR3 DNA: TGTGCCAGCAGCGACGTCGCTAGCGGGGTGAACACCGGGGAGCTGTTTTTT. Protein sequence: CASSDVASGVNTGELFF.

Here the CDR3 DNA reads TGTGCCACCAGCAGAGCGGAGGGACTGGCCACTGAAGCTTTCTTT. Encoded protein: CATSRAEGLATEAFF. V gene TRBV15 combines with J gene TRBJ1-1, with D perhaps TRBD1 (5 bases). The germline V gene has CDR1 LNHNV and CDR2 YYDKDF (reference sequence). The CDR3 has 15 amino acids. The V and J ends lost 1 base and 4 bases respectively, with 13 bases between them.

The V call is TRBV9, the J call TRBJ2-1; 9 nucleotides match TRBD2. CDR1 and CDR2 (germline): SGDLS, YYNGEE. CDR3 length: 19 amino acids. With 0 bases clipped from V and 0 bases from J, the junction kept 10 bases outside the gene matches. The CDR3 DNA follows: TGTGCCAGCAGCGTAGCTTCTAGCGGGAAAGCCAGCTCCTACAATGAGCAGTTCTTC. Translating it yields CASSVASSGKASSYNEQFF.

The J gene is TRBJ1-1, the V gene TRBV5-8; possibly TRBD1 for D (5 bases). The CDR3 runs 19 residues. V was trimmed by 1 base and J by 3 bases, leaving 25 bases between them. Germline lookup yields CDR1 SGHTS and CDR2 YDEGEE. The CDR3 reads CASSLNSRGGLTGHTEAFF. The CDR3 region has the DNA TGTGCCAGCAGCTTGAATTCTCGGGGGGGTCTAACGGGTCACACTGAAGCTTTCTTT.

This chain joins TRBV7-9 and TRBJ1-2; no definite D call. The CDR3 totals 11 residues. With 8 bases removed from V and 1 base from J, the gap between germline ends came to 5 bases. Per germline, CDR1 SEHNR and CDR2 FQNEAQ (reference sequence). The CDR3 region has the DNA TGTGCCAGCCCCATTAACTATGGCTACACCTTC. This gives the protein CASPINYGYTF.

In this sample, this clone turned up once. The V call is TRBV7-2, the J call TRBJ2-1; D is perhaps TRBD2 (5 bases). Germline-derived CDR1 and CDR2 are SGHTA and FQGNSA. CDR3 length: 16 amino acids. The V end lost 4 bases, the J end lost 6 bases, and 19 bases lay between the germline ends. The CDR3 sequence is CASSSLDLGPSNEQFF. In DNA, the CDR3 is TGTGCCAGCAGCTCACTAGATCTCGGGCCCTCCAATGAGCAGTTCTTC.

The V gene is TRBV7-9, the J gene TRBJ1-1, with TRBD1 as a possible D gene (5 bases). Between the trimmed V and J ends, which lost 0 bases and 10 bases, there was a span of 12 bases. Germline V gene data show CDR1 as SEHNR and CDR2 as FQNEAQ (reference sequence). This CDR3 is 13 amino acids long. The CDR3 nucleotides read TGTGCCAGCAGCTTAGCTGGGGCGTCCGGAGCTTTCTTT. Protein: CASSLAGASGAFF.

This chain joins TRBV18 and TRBJ2-7; D is uncertain. Germline V gene data show CDR1 as KGHSH and CDR2 as LQKENI. Trimming removed 2 bases from V and 7 bases from J, with 18 bases in between. The CDR3 extends over 15 amino acids. The CDR3 nucleotides are TGTGCCAGCTCACCAGGACCACGGGTTAGGTGGGAGCAGTACTTC. Its translation: CASSPGPRVRWEQYF.

V gene TRBV4-1 combines with J gene TRBJ2-5; no clear D. The CDR3 has 13 residues. Germline V gene data show CDR1 as MGHRA and CDR2 as YSYEKL. With 3 bases removed from V and 5 bases from J, the gap between germline ends came to 10 bases. CDR3 sequence: CASSHGPLETQYF. The CDR3 DNA is TGCGCCAGCAGCCACGGTCCACTTGAGACCCAGTACTTC.

In nucleotides, the CDR3 is TGTGCCAGCGGGTCTCTAGCGGGAGACTACGAGCAGTACTTC. Amino acids: CASGSLAGDYEQYF. V and J are TRBV7-9 and TRBJ2-7; 10 bases are a match to TRBD2. V shed 8 bases and J 3 bases; nucleotides not matched to a gene: 7. The length of the CDR3 is 14 residues. Germline-derived CDR1 and CDR2 are SEHNR and FQNEAQ (reference sequence).

The chain joins TRBV15 to TRBJ1-3, with D unclear. V shed 4 bases and J shed 7 bases, with 8 bases lying between them. The CDR3 runs to 12 residues. The germline CDR1 and CDR2 sequences are LNHNV and YYDKDF (reference sequence). As DNA, the CDR3 is TGTGCCACCAGCATTGACTTGAACACCATATATTTT. The encoded protein is CATSIDLNTIYF.

The V and J genes are TRBV6-5 and TRBJ2-5; D call uncertain. Deletions cut 2 bases from V and 2 bases from J, with 9 bases between. Germline loops: CDR1 MNHEY, CDR2 SVGAGI. The CDR3 contains 14 residues. The CDR3 is CASSYPGQQETQYF. In DNA, the CDR3 is TGTGCCAGCAGTTACCCCGGCCAGCAAGAGACCCAGTACTTC.

The J gene is TRBJ2-3, the V gene TRBV28; 7 bases map to TRBD1. CDR3 length equals 14 residues. Trimming took 6 bases from V and 5 from J; bases not matched to a gene: 8. The V gene's germline CDR1 is MDHEN and CDR2 SYDVKM. CDR3 residues: CASRQGVWVDTQYF. CDR3 bases: TGTGCCAGCAGGCAGGGGGTTTGGGTAGATACGCAGTATTTT.

The rearrangement links TRBV29-1 to TRBJ2-4; 8 positions agree with TRBD2. Unmatched junction bases numbered 5, after V lost 7 bases and J lost 3 bases. The germline V gene has CDR1 SQVTM and CDR2 ANQGSEA. The CDR3 has 13 residues. CDR3 region: CSGRTSNKNIQYF. The CDR3 nucleotides are TGCAGCGGCCGGACTAGCAACAAAAACATTCAGTACTTC.

The chain recombines TRBV7-9 with TRBJ2-7; 10 positions agree with TRBD2. The V gene end was trimmed by 3 bases and the J gene end by 2 bases; junction bases not matched to a gene: 4. Germline V gene data show CDR1 as SEHNR and CDR2 as FQNEAQ (reference sequence). The CDR3 is 15 residues long. The DNA of the CDR3 is TGTGCCAGCAGCTTCACTAGCGGGATGACCTACGAGCAGTACTTC. Its translation is CASSFTSGMTYEQYF. Combining the CDR3 with reference TRBV7-9 and TRBJ2-7 gives the whole variable domain DTGVSQNPRHKITKRGQNVTFRCDPISEHNRLYWYRQTLGQGPEFLTYFQNEAQLEKSRLLSDRFSAERPKGSFSTLEIQRTEQGDSAMYLCASSFTSGMTYEQYFGPGTRLTVT.

This chain joins TRBV5-6 and TRBJ2-7; possible D gene TRBD1, 5 bases. V dropped 2 bases and J dropped 5 bases, with 14 bases sitting between them. Looked up from germline, CDR1 is SGHDT and CDR2 is YYEEEE. The CDR3 is 14 amino acids. Here the CDR3 reads CASSFFPGAHEQYF. In DNA, the CDR3 is TGTGCCAGCAGCTTTTTCCCTGGGGCGCACGAGCAGTACTTC.

Only one count was recorded for this clone. The J gene is TRBJ1-1, the V gene TRBV29-1; D not certain. This CDR3 has 12 residues. V lost 3 bases, J lost 6 bases, and 11 bases lay in between. Germline V gene data show CDR1 as SQVTM and CDR2 as ANQGSEA. The CDR3 DNA sequence: TGCAGCGTTGACGGCGGGATCGCTGAAGCTTTCTTT. It encodes CSVDGGIAEAFF. Combining the CDR3 with reference TRBV29-1 and TRBJ1-1 gives the whole variable domain SAVISQKPSRDICQRGTSLTIQCQVDSQVTMMFWYRQQPGQSLTLIATANQGSEATYESGFVIDKFPISRPNLTFSTLTVSNMSPEDSSIYLCSVDGGIAEAFFGQGTRLTVV.

The V and J genes are TRBV6-5 and TRBJ2-1; a possible D gene is TRBD2 (5 bases). This CDR3 spans 11 amino acids. Germline V gives CDR1 MNHEY, CDR2 SVGAGI. V dropped 7 bases and J dropped 5 bases, with 6 bases sitting between them. The CDR3 reads CASKTNNEQFF. The CDR3, as DNA: TGTGCCAGCAAGACTAACAATGAGCAGTTCTTC.